This is a list of T cell receptor beta chains from one sample in a study of blood T cell repertoires in COVID-19. Repertoires were generated with immunoSEQ multiplex PCR, while TCRdb's copy carries only in-frame clones and drops some. The data contain around 87,000 clones, about 89% of them singletons. Sequencing input: peripheral blood. These receptors all come from a man aged 45-65 years with acute or convalescent COVID-19. Each CDR3 is given with its conserved first and last residue. D genes are given only for firm matches. Size tells how often a clone was seen (once, few, many) or the class of an expanded clone, and some rows leave it out.

>.|TRBV7-8|TRBJ1-1|TRBD1
CASSTDRGPEAFF
TGTGCCAGCAGCACGGACAGGGGCCCTGAAGCTTTCTTT
>.|TRBV3-1/TRBV3-2|TRBJ2-2|TRBD2
CASSPPFLMAGGAGELFF
TGTGCCAGCAGCCCCCCATTTCTGATGGCGGGGGGAGCCGGGGAGCTGTTTTTT
>once|TRBV15|TRBJ1-2|.
CATSREFGRFDYGYTF
TGTGCCACCAGCAGAGAATTCGGGAGATTTGACTATGGCTACACCTTC
>.|TRBV2|TRBJ1-5|TRBD1
CASREDRGGNQPQHF
TGTGCCAGCAGGGAGGACAGGGGGGGGAATCAGCCCCAGCATTTT
>once|TRBV7-3|TRBJ1-2|TRBD1
CASSTGASNYGYTF
TGTGCCAGCAGCACAGGGGCGTCTAACTATGGCTACACCTTC
>.|TRBV7-7|TRBJ2-5|.
CASSQGQGGQETQYF
TGTGCCAGCAGCCAAGGACAAGGAGGGCAAGAGACCCAGTACTTC
>once|TRBV12-3/TRBV12-4|TRBJ2-3|.
CASRTWRDTQYF
TGTGCCAGCAGAACTTGGCGGGATACGCAGTATTTT
>.|TRBV18|TRBJ2-3|TRBD2
CASSRGGATDTQYF
TGTGCCAGCTCAAGGGGAGGGGCCACAGATACGCAGTATTTT
>.|TRBV6-5|TRBJ2-3|.
CASRQTLRGDTQYF
TGTGCCAGCAGGCAAACGCTAAGGGGAGATACGCAGTATTTT
>.|TRBV27|TRBJ2-1|TRBD1
CASRGQGSYNEQFF
TGTGCCAGCAGGGGACAGGGCTCCTACAATGAGCAGTTCTTC
>.|TRBV11-1|TRBJ2-5|.
CASSSGETQYF
TGTGCCAGCAGCTCGGGGGAGACCCAGTACTTC
>.|TRBV30|TRBJ1-6|.
CAWTLSSYNSPLHF
TGTGCCTGGACCCTGAGCTCCTATAATTCACCCCTCCACTTT